Each of the 12 T cell receptor beta chains below was sequenced from the same sample in a study of T cell repertoires in cytomegalovirus infection. Their target antigens are unknown. TCRdb analysed the reads with MiXCR anew, one entry per CDR3 protein. Counted here are 600,000 to 700,000 distinct CDR3 sequences, 33% occurring once; the ten biggest clones make up 15% to 20%. This specimen consisted of cultured PBMCs, obtained from culture after CMV antigen stimulation. The source of these receptors is a human donor in good health (CMV status not recorded). Some clones in this sample may be carry-over from other donors' samples.

CDR3 nucleotide sequence: TGTGCCAGCAGCTTACGAGCAGGCGGTGGGGATGAGCAGTTCTTC. Translation gives CASSLRAGGGDEQFF. The genes are TRBV7-2 and TRBJ2-1; D is undetermined. The CDR3 is made up of 15 amino acids. CDR1 and CDR2 (germline): SGHTA, FQGNSA. V was clipped by 2 bases and J by 8 bases, with 16 bases between them.

This clonotype has just a few counts. V and J are TRBV20-1 and TRBJ2-1; possible D gene TRBD2, 5 bases. Germline V gene sequence: CDR1 DFQATT, CDR2 SNEGSKA (reference sequence). The length of the CDR3 is 14 residues. The germline V and J ends were trimmed by 5 bases and 0 bases, with 11 bases remaining between them. CDR3 sequence: CSAETSNSYNEQFF. The CDR3 DNA reads as TGCAGTGCTGAAACTAGTAACTCCTACAATGAGCAGTTCTTC.

There are a few counts of this clonotype. CDR3 in DNA: TGTGCCAGCTTATCCACAGGGTCTGCCTACGAGCAGTACTTC. Translation: CASLSTGSAYEQYF. The chain links TRBV18 to TRBJ2-7; perhaps TRBD1 as D (6 bases). Trimming shortened V by 7 bases and J by 2 bases, and 15 bases separated the two germline ends. From germline, CDR1 is KGHSH and CDR2 LQKENI. This CDR3 is built from 14 residues.

The chain recombines TRBV5-5 with TRBJ2-5, with D possibly being TRBD1 or TRBD2 (5 bases each). This CDR3 spans 14 amino acids. Germline assignment: CDR1 SGHKS and CDR2 YYEKEE (reference sequence). V lost 0 bases, J lost 3 bases, and 9 bases lay in between. CDR3 protein: CASSLGGPEETQYF. The CDR3 DNA reads as TGTGCCAGCAGCTTGGGGGGACCAGAAGAGACCCAGTACTTC. Combining the CDR3 with reference TRBV5-5 and TRBJ2-5 gives the whole variable domain DAGVTQSPTHLIKTRGQQVTLRCSPISGHKSVSWYQQVLGQGPQFIFQYYEKEERGRGNFPDRFSARQFPNYSSELNVNALLLGDSALYLCASSLGGPEETQYFGPGTRLLVL.

This chain connects TRBV29-1 to TRBJ1-2; 12 nucleotides match TRBD1. Germline values: CDR1 SQVTM, CDR2 ANQGSEA. V was pared by 6 bases and J by 4 bases, with 6 bases of the junction left unmatched. This CDR3 is 14 amino acids long. Written as DNA, the CDR3 is TGCAGCGTCTACCCGGGACAGGGGGCCTATGGCTACACCTTC. This codes for CSVYPGQGAYGYTF.

The chain carries TRBV7-6 and TRBJ2-3; D is unclear. The CDR3 extends over 13 amino acids. The ends were cut back, 2 bases at V and 6 bases at J, with 9 bases in the middle. Germline V gene lookup returns CDR1 SGHVS and CDR2 FNYEAQ. This CDR3 is CASSLIRRDTQYF. The CDR3 DNA reads TGTGCCAGCAGCTTAATAAGAAGGGATACGCAGTATTTT.

The rearrangement joins TRBV4-2 to TRBJ2-5; 8 bases are shared with TRBD1. With V trimmed by 4 bases and J by 2 bases, 6 bases remained unmatched. Germline V CDR1 and CDR2: LGHNA, YNFKEQ. CDR3 length: 15 amino acids. The CDR3 spells CASSLRDRPQETQYF. CDR3 nucleotides: TGTGCCAGCAGCCTAAGGGACAGGCCACAAGAGACCCAGTACTTC.

V is TRBV29-1 and J is TRBJ1-2; maybe TRBD1 (6 bases). The CDR3 totals 11 residues. V was cut by 6 bases and J by 7 bases, with 12 bases left in between. The germline V gene has CDR1 SQVTM and CDR2 ANQGSEA. The CDR3 nucleotides are TGCAGCGTCCGAGGGGGTCCTGGCTACACCTTC. The encoded protein is CSVRGGPGYTF.

This clonotype was found a few times. The rearrangement uses TRBV10-3 and TRBJ2-7, with D maybe TRBD2 (6 bases). V dropped 6 bases and J dropped 4 bases, with 13 bases sitting between them. Per germline, CDR1 ENHRY and CDR2 SYGVKD. The CDR3 extends over 13 amino acids. The CDR3 DNA reads as TGTGCCATCAGGCGGGGATCTACTTACGAGCAGTACTTC. This sequence encodes CAIRRGSTYEQYF.

This clonotype was found many times. The rearrangement links TRBV7-2 to TRBJ2-7; weak D call: TRBD2 (5 bases). The CDR3 length is 15 residues. Deletions cut 2 bases from V and 2 bases from J, with 13 bases between. Germline lookup yields CDR1 SGHTA and CDR2 FQGNSA. The chain's CDR3 is CASSLSPAETYEQYF. The CDR3 nucleotides read TGTGCCAGCAGCTTATCTCCAGCGGAGACCTACGAGCAGTACTTC.

This chain links TRBV5-1 with TRBJ2-7, with D unresolved. The V and J ends lost 1 base and 5 bases respectively, with 10 bases between them. CDR1 and CDR2 from the germline V gene are SGHRS and YFSETQ. The CDR3 runs 13 residues. The CDR3 here is CASSLFGTNEQYF. In nucleotides, the CDR3 is TGCGCCAGCAGCTTGTTCGGCACGAACGAGCAGTACTTC.

The chain has TRBV12-5 and TRBJ2-7; 10 nucleotides agree with TRBD2. Trimming cost V 3 bases and J 3 bases; bases outside gene matches: 5. Germline CDR1 is LGHNT and CDR2 is FRNRAP. The CDR3 spans 15 residues. The CDR3 region is CASGFGASGSYEQYF. The DNA of the CDR3 is TGTGCTAGTGGTTTTGGGGCTAGCGGGAGCTACGAGCAGTACTTC. Looking up the rest from reference TRBV12-5 and TRBJ2-7 gives the full variable domain: DARVTQTPRHKVTEMGQEVTMRCQPILGHNTVFWYRQTMMQGLELLAYFRNRAPLDDSGMPKDRFSAEMPDATLATLKIQPSEPRDSAVYFCASGFGASGSYEQYFGPGTRLTVT.